Below are 6 T cell receptor beta chains sequenced from a single sample in a study of response to subunit inactivated influenza vaccine. TCRdb used MiXCR to reprocess the RT-PCR reads, holding one entry per CDR3 protein. The data hold 600,000 to 850,000 distinct CDR3 sequences, with 14% observed a single time. This material consisted of PBMCs from blood, taken around 14 days before vaccination. The receptors were sampled from a man aged 50 to 60 who received an inactivated influenza vaccine.

This clonotype was detected only a few times. The chain is built from TRBV4-2 and TRBJ1-5, with TRBD1 identical over 11 bases. The junction had 9 bases not matched to a gene; V was cut back by 5 bases and J by 3 bases. The germline CDR1 and CDR2 sequences are LGHNA and YNFKEQ. The CDR3 runs to 17 residues. The CDR3 here is CASSYGQGARDNQPQHF. As DNA, the CDR3 is TGTGCCAGCAGCTATGGACAGGGGGCGCGGGACAATCAGCCCCAGCATTTT.

This rearrangement joins TRBV4-3 to TRBJ1-4; 7 bases map to TRBD1. The length of the CDR3 is 15 residues. Germline trimming cut 5 bases from V and 4 bases from J; bases unmatched to any gene: 7. Germline CDR1 is LGHNA and CDR2 is YSLEER. The CDR3 loop is CASSGRTGLNEKLFF. The CDR3 DNA follows: TGCGCCAGCAGCGGACGGACAGGTCTTAATGAAAAACTGTTTTTT.

The V and J genes are TRBV20-1 and TRBJ2-7, with 10 bases fitting TRBD2. The CDR3 consists of 15 residues. V lost 1 base and J lost 3; bases outside the gene matches: 6. Germline V lookup: CDR1 DFQATT, CDR2 SNEGSKA (reference sequence). In DNA, the CDR3 is TGCAGTGCTAGAGCGCCTAGCGGGAGTGTCTACGAGCAGTACTTC. As protein: CSARAPSGSVYEQYF.

This clonotype was seen more than once but under ten times. The V and J genes are TRBV11-3 and TRBJ2-7, with D perhaps matching TRBD1 (6 bases). Trimming left V 4 bases short and J 5 bases short, with 18 bases between. Germline V gene sequence: CDR1 SGHNT, CDR2 YENEEA. The CDR3 has 15 amino acids. The chain's CDR3 is CASSSPGTGNNEQYF. CDR3 DNA: TGTGCCAGCAGCTCTCCCGGAACAGGGAACAACGAGCAGTACTTC.

This clonotype was counted a few times. This chain joins TRBV6-1 and TRBJ2-3; perhaps TRBD2 as D (5 bases). V was cut by 6 bases and J by 4 bases, with 20 bases left in between. Germline values: CDR1 MNHNS, CDR2 SASEGT. CDR3 size: 16 residues. The CDR3 coding sequence is TGTGCCAGCAGCGAAAACGGGGTACGGTTGGCAGATACGCAGTATTTT. This encodes CASSENGVRLADTQYF.

This clonotype appeared many times. V gene TRBV4-3 combines with J gene TRBJ2-1; D ambiguous. Trimming pared 0 bases from V and 15 bases from J, leaving 15 bases between. From germline, CDR1 is LGHNA and CDR2 YSLEER. This CDR3 is built from 13 residues. CDR3 sequence reads: CASSQDRAMPRFF. As DNA, the CDR3 is TGCGCCAGCAGCCAAGATAGAGCTATGCCGAGGTTCTTC.